This TCR beta chain is from a study of human thymus T cells (dated by TCRdb to the early 2020s). Context from the whole study: The study characterized TCR alpha and beta repertoires from under ten infant thymus samples and four related peripheral blood samples. The infant donors were about 7 to 244 days old, and the cohort included more than five males and a couple of females.

Donors were immunologically healthy infants undergoing open corrective cardiac surgery for congenital heart defects in Finland. During surgery, a small about 0.45-1 mL aliquot of peripheral blood was collected from four of the eight donors. For the blood samples, genomic DNA was extracted from all available leukocytes instead of from a set number of cells. Erythrocytes were removed from blood with ACK lysis buffer, and the leukocytes were stored as pellets at -70 °C. Genomic DNA was extracted from frozen cell pellets with a QIAsymphony instrument. The immunoSEQ multiplex PCR assay was used to amplify the TCRB and TCRAD loci from a standardized quantity of quality-controlled genomic DNA. The V(D)J region was spanned by amplicons of a length sufficient to cover the CDR3 and to identify V and J genes. Through the commercial immunoSEQ service, the amplicons were sequenced on an Illumina platform. Processing in the source paper ran as follows. Primer bias and sequencing errors were corrected as previously described, and TCRAD and TCRB definitions were based on the IMGT database. immunoSEQ Analyzer 3.0 and VDJTools were used for repertoire analysis, which covered basic statistics, V/J segment usage, diversity estimates, rarefaction and pairwise overlap. To estimate diversity, the Chao1, ChaoE, Efron-Thisted, Shannon and inverse Simpson indices were applied, and diversity was also estimated on datasets down-sampled to the smallest sample. For repertoire overlap, CDR3 nucleotide sequence, V gene and J gene had to match strictly, and clustering was done by Jaccard-based multidimensional scaling. TCRdb limited this immuneACCESS table to in-frame rearrangements with V and J called. A share of clones is missing; checked studies link under half to unresolved V genes, and the rest is unexplained. V and J calls and clone size are as listed in that table; D and trimming were resolved from the DNA. For this sample the table gives 35,000 to 45,000 clones, of which nearly 95% were detected only once. Roughly 0.12% of the sample is held by the ten biggest clonotypes.

The CDR3 spans 13 residues, from the cysteine through the phenylalanine. Only the CDR3 region is kept as DNA, spanning 39 bases read in frame from base 1. The trim is 0 bases for V and 7 bases for J, with a gap of 4 bases between the germline ends. CDR1 and CDR2 were assigned from the germline V gene as MGHDK and SYGVNS. For this clone: Its antigen is currently not known. The record has no base qualities; no much larger clone is one base away.

Study-wide conclusions, independent of this receptor: On average, roughly 890,000 unique TCRB clonotypes were obtained from thymus samples, compared with roughly 84,000 from blood samples. Both the thymic and the peripheral blood repertoires appeared to show biased V and J gene segment usage.

The chain uses TRBV25-1 and TRBJ1-6; the D gene is unclear. The TCR sequence derives from a boy in the first two years of life with a congenital heart defect but otherwise immunologically healthy. The sequencing input was blood. The encoded CDR3 is CASSEYRNSPLHF. In nucleotide form, the sequence is TGTGCCAGCAGTGAATATCGAAATTCACCCCTCCACTTT.